Below, 29 T cell receptor beta chains from the same sample are listed, as sequenced in a study of cytomegalovirus exposure and HLA in healthy donors. The PCR used 60 Vbeta and 13 Jbeta primers. Some clones are missing from TCRdb's copy, which holds only in-frame ones; the method was immunoSEQ multiplex PCR. The sample records some 150,000 clones, approximately 78% being singletons. Sequencing was performed on PBMCs. All receptors come from a woman aged 50 to 65 in good health and CMV-seropositive.

This clone was observed a handful of times. The chain links TRBV5-1 to TRBJ2-1; 10 bases align to TRBD1. Germline assignment: CDR1 SGHRS and CDR2 YFSETQ. V lost 2 bases, J lost 10 bases, and 6 bases stayed unmatched. This CDR3 region has 14 residues. The CDR3 DNA reads TGCGCCAGCAGCTTCGGGACAGGGGATTGGGAGCAGTTCTTC. Translation gives CASSFGTGDWEQFF.

This clone was picked up a small number of times. J is TRBJ2-3 and V is TRBV9; 8 bases fit TRBD2. Germline CDR1 is SGDLS and CDR2 is YYNGEE. V was clipped by 4 bases and J by 6 bases; unmatched bases: 10. The CDR3 runs to 15 residues. The CDR3: CASSTRGLAGDTQYF. The CDR3 nucleotides read TGTGCCAGCAGCACTCGGGGGTTAGCGGGGGATACGCAGTATTTT.

The chain couples TRBV30 to TRBJ1-3, with no clear D. CDR3 length: 13 residues. V was clipped by 5 bases and J by 0 bases, with 8 bases between them. From germline, CDR1 is GTSNPN and CDR2 SVGIG (reference sequence). Here the CDR3 reads CAWCRSSGNTIYF. CDR3 bases: TGTGCCTGGTGCCGGTCCTCTGGAAACACCATATATTTT.

The genes are TRBV29-1 and TRBJ1-4; D may be TRBD1 (5 bases). V lost 7 bases, J lost 2 bases, and 11 bases lay in between. CDR1 SQVTM and CDR2 ANQGSEA come from the germline V gene. This CDR3 contains 13 residues. The CDR3 sequence: CSGQQGTNEKLFF. In DNA, the CDR3 is TGCAGCGGCCAGCAGGGCACTAATGAAAAACTGTTTTTT.

The V and J genes are TRBV2 and TRBJ1-1, with D hard to call. CDR1 SNHLY and CDR2 FYNNEI come from the germline V gene. V lost 8 bases to trimming and J lost 1 base, with 11 bases between them. The CDR3 covers 13 residues. For the CDR3, the DNA is TGTGCCAGCTGGAAAGCGCCGAACACTGAAGCTTTCTTT. Encoded protein: CASWKAPNTEAFF.

The chain has TRBV19 and TRBJ2-1, with D possibly being TRBD1 (5 bases). V was shortened by 5 bases and J by 4 bases, with 15 bases between the two germline ends. CDR3 size: 15 residues. Germline V gives CDR1 LNHDA, CDR2 SQIVND (reference sequence). CDR3 sequence: CASSRPQGVYNEQFF. The CDR3 coding sequence is TGTGCCAGTAGTCGCCCTCAAGGGGTGTACAATGAGCAGTTCTTC.

The V gene is TRBV9, the J gene TRBJ1-2; the D is unclear. Looked up from germline, CDR1 is SGDLS and CDR2 is YYNGEE. CDR3 length equals 14 residues. Trimming removed 0 bases from V and 7 bases from J, with 13 bases in between. The CDR3 DNA reads TGTGCCAGCAGCGTAGATCCCCTGAGAGGTGGCTACACCTTC. Its translation: CASSVDPLRGGYTF.

This clone has only a few counts. The genes are TRBV5-6 and TRBJ2-1; 10 bases are shared with TRBD1. The germline V gene encodes CDR1 SGHDT and CDR2 YYEEEE. V gave up 2 bases and J gave up 8 bases; unmatched junction bases: 4. This CDR3 spans 14 amino acids. As DNA, the CDR3 is TGTGCCAGCAGCTTAGGGACAGGGGTCGATGAGCAGTTCTTC. It specifies CASSLGTGVDEQFF.

This chain uses TRBV6-5 with TRBJ2-7; the D gene is possibly TRBD2 (5 bases). The CDR3 length is 13 residues. V lost 5 bases, J lost 4 bases, and 12 bases lay in between. Germline lookup yields CDR1 MNHEY and CDR2 SVGAGI. CDR3 coding DNA: TGTGCCAGCAGTGAAGCGGTCGCTTACGAGCAGTACTTC. As protein: CASSEAVAYEQYF.

In this sample, this clone turned up once. CDR3 sequence (DNA): TGTGCCAGCAGTTTGGCGGAAGACTTCTACGAGCAGTACTTC. It is translated as CASSLAEDFYEQYF. The chain links TRBV6-5 to TRBJ2-7; no clear D gene. Germline-derived CDR1 and CDR2 are MNHEY and SVGAGI. There are 14 residues in the CDR3. The V end lost 4 bases, the J end lost 3 bases, and 13 bases lay between the germline ends.

Written as DNA, the CDR3 is TGTGCCAGCAGTTTGGTAGCGGGAGGTGGCGAGCAGTACTTC. It specifies CASSLVAGGGEQYF. The chain couples TRBV2 to TRBJ2-7; 10 nucleotides match TRBD2. The germline V gene encodes CDR1 SNHLY and CDR2 FYNNEI. The length of the CDR3 is 14 residues. The V and J ends lost 5 bases and 6 bases, in that order; junction bases with no gene match: 7.

This chain uses TRBV2 with TRBJ1-5; 12 nucleotides line up with TRBD1. Germline V CDR1 and CDR2: SNHLY, FYNNEI. The CDR3 loop spans 17 amino acids. Unmatched junction bases numbered 10, after V lost 4 bases and J lost 6 bases. DNA for the CDR3: TGTGCCAGCAGTGTGGGCCTCGGGACAGGGGGCTCTCAGCCCCAGCATTTT. This codes for CASSVGLGTGGSQPQHF. The variable domain in full, completed from reference TRBV2 and TRBJ1-5, reads EPEVTQTPSHQVTQMGQEVILRCVPISNHLYFYWYRQILGQKVEFLVSFYNNEISEKSEIFDDQFSVERPDGSNFTLKIRSTKLEDSAMYFCASSVGLGTGGSQPQHFGDGTRLSIL.

This clone is a singleton in its sample. This chain uses TRBV6-5 with TRBJ2-1, with 7 bases matching TRBD2. The germline V gene encodes CDR1 MNHEY and CDR2 SVGAGI. V gave up 6 bases and J gave up 0 bases; unmatched junction bases: 5. CDR3 length: 15 residues. The CDR3 reads CASRPGGSSYNEQFF. CDR3 DNA: TGTGCCAGCAGACCCGGGGGGTCCTCCTACAATGAGCAGTTCTTC.

The CDR3, as DNA: TGTGCCAGCAGCTTATCCGGGGTTCGTGGAGATACGCAGTATTTT. It specifies CASSLSGVRGDTQYF. The rearrangement links TRBV7-6 to TRBJ2-3, with D possibly matching TRBD2 (5 bases). The CDR3 totals 15 residues. The V gene lost 2 bases and the J gene lost 5 bases, with 14 bases spanning the gap. Per the germline V gene, CDR1 is SGHVS and CDR2 is FNYEAQ. Looking up the rest from reference TRBV7-6 and TRBJ2-3 gives the full variable domain: GAGVSQSPRYKVTKRGQDVALRCDPISGHVSLYWYRQALGQGPEFLTYFNYEAQQDKSGLPNDRFSAERPEGSISTLTIQRTEQRDSAMYRCASSLSGVRGDTQYFGPGTRLTVL.

This chain joins TRBV9 and TRBJ2-3; 13 positions agree with TRBD2. The CDR3 is made up of 18 amino acids. The trim removed 2 bases at V and 6 bases at J, leaving 12 bases unmatched. Looked up from germline, CDR1 is SGDLS and CDR2 is YYNGEE. The CDR3 protein is CASSVTVGTSGARDTQYF. Here the CDR3 DNA reads TGTGCCAGCAGCGTTACAGTGGGGACTAGCGGGGCCAGGGATACGCAGTATTTT.

The chain carries TRBV10-3 and TRBJ2-5; D unresolved. The CDR3 is 13 residues long. CDR1 is ENHRY and CDR2 is SYGVKD in the germline V gene. The V end was cut by 6 bases, the J end by 4 bases, with 12 bases between. The CDR3 coding sequence is TGTGCCATCAGGCTCAACGGCGGAGAGACCCAGTACTTC. Translating it yields CAIRLNGGETQYF.

The chain employs TRBV7-2 and TRBJ2-3, with D perhaps TRBD2 (5 bases). The CDR3 loop spans 13 amino acids. Trimming pared 5 bases from V and 0 bases from J, leaving 6 bases between. CDR1 is SGHTA, CDR2 FQGNSA, per germline. CDR3 in amino acids: CASSRESTDTQYF. The CDR3, as DNA: TGTGCCAGCAGCCGGGAAAGCACAGATACGCAGTATTTT. The full variable domain, rest sourced from reference TRBV7-2 and TRBJ2-3, is GAGVSQSPSNKVTEKGKDVELRCDPISGHTALYWYRQSLGQGLEFLIYFQGNSAPDKSGLPSDRFSAERTGGSVSTLTIQRTQQEDSAVYLCASSRESTDTQYFGPGTRLTVL.

This chain connects TRBV28 to TRBJ1-1, with D possibly being TRBD1 (6 bases). The ends were cut back, 5 bases at V and 5 bases at J, with 18 bases in the middle. The CDR3 has 15 amino acids. CDR1 is MDHEN, CDR2 SYDVKM, per germline. CDR3 sequence: CASSTPPGGRTEAFF. Written as DNA, the CDR3 is TGTGCCAGCAGTACACCCCCGGGGGGCAGGACTGAAGCTTTCTTT.

The V gene is TRBV5-4, the J gene TRBJ1-4; 7 nucleotides align to TRBD1. The junction had 13 bases not matched to a gene; V was cut back by 4 bases and J by 7 bases. CDR1 and CDR2 from the germline V gene are SGHNT and YYREEE (reference sequence). The CDR3 has 16 amino acids. CDR3 in amino acids: CASSPEANRGAEKLFF. The CDR3, as DNA: TGTGCCAGCAGCCCCGAGGCAAACAGGGGAGCTGAAAAACTGTTTTTT.

As concerns this clone: The sample has other DNA sequences that encode this CDR3 too. The chain couples TRBV7-2 to TRBJ1-2, with a tentative D call TRBD1 (5 bases). The CDR3 is 13 residues long. Germline CDR1 SGHTA, CDR2 FQGNSA. V was trimmed by 4 bases and J by 7 bases, leaving 13 bases between them. CDR3 protein: CASSYLRAGGYTF. The CDR3 nucleotides are TGTGCCAGCAGCTACCTCAGGGCTGGTGGCTACACCTTC.

The V gene is TRBV28, the J gene TRBJ1-1, with 8 bases matching TRBD1. The CDR3 length is 13 residues. The germline CDR1 and CDR2 sequences are MDHEN and SYDVKM. V trimming: 6 bases; J trimming: 3 bases; junction bases outside the gene matches: 3. CDR3 protein: CASRLQGDTEAFF. CDR3 bases: TGTGCCAGCAGGCTACAGGGGGACACTGAAGCTTTCTTT.

The chain recombines TRBV7-6 with TRBJ1-1; no clear D. The CDR3 covers 14 residues. Germline lookup yields CDR1 SGHVS and CDR2 FNYEAQ. Trimming took 0 bases from V and 1 from J, leaving 6 bases between them. This CDR3 reads CASSLATANTEAFF. The CDR3 DNA reads as TGTGCCAGCAGCTTAGCAACAGCGAACACTGAAGCTTTCTTT.

The rearrangement links TRBV28 to TRBJ1-1; 9 bases are shared with TRBD1. Trimming took 8 bases from V and 6 from J; bases not matched to a gene: 7. Looked up from germline, CDR1 is MDHEN and CDR2 is SYDVKM. CDR3 length: 13 residues. The CDR3 is CASYGTGSPEAFF. The DNA of the CDR3 is TGTGCCAGCTATGGGACAGGGTCTCCTGAAGCTTTCTTT.

The chain couples TRBV18 to TRBJ2-3; 7 bases agree with TRBD1. CDR1 is KGHSH, CDR2 LQKENI, per germline. The CDR3 length is 13 residues. The V and J ends lost 8 bases and 6 bases, in that order; junction bases with no gene match: 8. CDR3 protein: CASQRQGEDTQYF. The CDR3 nucleotides read TGTGCCAGCCAAAGACAGGGAGAGGATACGCAGTATTTT.

This rearrangement joins TRBV27 to TRBJ2-7; 9 bases line up with TRBD1. This CDR3 spans 17 amino acids. Germline CDR1 is MNHEY and CDR2 is SMNVEV (reference sequence). The J segment lost 4 bases and the V segment lost 5 bases, leaving 15 bases of the junction unmatched. CDR3 DNA sequence: TGTGCCAGCAGTCCGACAGGGGGGCCTAGGAGATATTACGAGCAGTACTTC. Translating gives CASSPTGGPRRYYEQYF.

The V gene is TRBV7-9, the J gene TRBJ1-6; TRBD1 is a possible D gene (5 bases). Germline V lookup: CDR1 SEHNR, CDR2 FQNEAQ (reference sequence). CDR3 length: 17 amino acids. Trimming cost V 0 bases and J 5 bases, with 14 bases left between them. CDR3 loop: CASSLAGEATHNSPLHF. The CDR3 DNA follows: TGTGCCAGCAGCTTAGCGGGGGAGGCGACTCATAATTCACCCCTCCACTTT.

This sequence joins TRBV28 and TRBJ1-3; 7 nucleotides match TRBD1. V shed 4 bases and J 4 bases; nucleotides not matched to a gene: 7. The germline CDR1 and CDR2 sequences are MDHEN and SYDVKM. The CDR3 runs to 15 residues. This chain's CDR3 is CASSSPGGPGNTIYF. The CDR3 DNA reads as TGTGCCAGCAGTTCCCCAGGGGGACCCGGAAACACCATATATTTT.

The rearrangement links TRBV7-9 to TRBJ1-4; 7 bases agree with TRBD1. Germline assignment: CDR1 SEHNR and CDR2 FQNEAQ (reference sequence). After removal of 5 bases from V and 8 bases from J, the junction contained 11 bases not matched to a gene. This CDR3 has 15 residues. The CDR3 bases are TGTGCCAGCAGCCCCCTTACAGGGGCAGACGAAAAACTGTTTTTT. Encoded protein: CASSPLTGADEKLFF.

The chain couples TRBV30 to TRBJ1-6; a possible D gene is TRBD1 (5 bases). V lost 0 bases to trimming and J lost 8 bases, with 11 bases between them. The CDR3 spans 14 residues. CDR1 GTSNPN and CDR2 SVGIG come from the germline V gene (reference sequence). CDR3 amino acids: CAWSVGGIYSPLHF. The CDR3 region has the DNA TGTGCCTGGAGTGTTGGGGGGATCTATTCACCCCTCCACTTT.